The rows below give T cell receptor beta chains drawn from one sample of a study of shared clonotypes between healthy human individuals. Libraries were prepared by immunoSEQ multiplex PCR; TCRdb keeps only in-frame clonotypes and omits some of them. In the table there are under 650,000 clones, 96% of which are singletons. Sequenced: naive CD4+ T cells sorted from blood. These receptor sequences come from a woman in her thirties in good health. Both conserved end residues are part of each CDR3. The order of the fields is J gene, clone size, D gene, V gene, CDR3 protein, CDR3 DNA. D genes are given only for firm matches. Where a row states a size, it is once, few, many or the class of an expanded clone; other rows omit it.

TRBJ2-7 once TRBD1 TRBV18 CASSLKKYRDSLYEQYF TGTGCCAGCTCACTTAAGAAATACCGGGACAGCCTCTACGAGCAGTACTTC
TRBJ2-7 NA TRBD1 TRBV9 CASSAGTGGYAQYF TGTGCCAGCAGCGCCGGGACAGGTGGGTACGCGCAGTACTTC
TRBJ1-5 NA TRBD1 TRBV5-4 CASSLAGTGGSNQPQHF TGTGCCAGCAGCTTGGCGGGGACAGGGGGAAGCAATCAGCCCCAGCATTTT
TRBJ2-3 NA TRBD2 TRBV7-6 CASSLVGTSGRITDTQYF TGTGCCAGCAGCTTAGTTGGGACTAGCGGGAGGATCACAGATACGCAGTATTTT
TRBJ2-3 NA NA TRBV27 CASSLYTRTDTQYF TGTGCCAGCAGTTTATACACTAGAACAGATACGCAGTATTTT
TRBJ2-6 NA NA TRBV28 CASSLIGLLPGANVLTF TGTGCCAGCAGTTTAATCGGCCTCTTACCTGGGGCCAACGTCCTGACTTTC
TRBJ2-7 few NA TRBV7-3 CASSPDGSREQYF TGTGCCAGCAGCCCGGATGGGAGTCGCGAGCAGTACTTC
TRBJ2-7 NA NA TRBV28 CASSRRSYEQYF TGTGCCAGTAGCAGGCGCTCCTACGAGCAGTACTTC
TRBJ2-7 NA NA TRBV18 CASSPGSYEQYF TGTGCCAGCTCACCAGGCTCCTACGAGCAGTACTTC
TRBJ1-5 NA NA TRBV18 CASCGGSNQPQHF TGTGCCAGCTGCGGAGGATCCAATCAGCCCCAGCATTTT
TRBJ2-2 NA NA TRBV10-2 CASSESNGELFF TGCGCCAGCAGTGAGTCAAACGGGGAGCTGTTTTTT
TRBJ2-1 NA TRBD1 TRBV30 CAWIKISRDRGHVEQFF TGTGCCTGGATAAAAATCAGCCGGGACAGGGGCCATGTGGAGCAGTTCTTC
TRBJ2-1 NA TRBD2 TRBV11-2 CASSLKRETINEQFF TGTGCCAGCAGCTTAAAGCGGGAGACGATAAATGAGCAGTTCTTC
TRBJ2-5 NA NA TRBV21-1 CASSKGLRTGQETQYF TGTGCCAGCAGCAAAGGGCTTCGTACAGGCCAAGAGACCCAGTACTTC
TRBJ2-7 NA TRBD1 TRBV5-1 CASSSGTGGTEQYF TGCGCCAGCAGCTCCGGGACAGGGGGAACCGAGCAGTACTTC